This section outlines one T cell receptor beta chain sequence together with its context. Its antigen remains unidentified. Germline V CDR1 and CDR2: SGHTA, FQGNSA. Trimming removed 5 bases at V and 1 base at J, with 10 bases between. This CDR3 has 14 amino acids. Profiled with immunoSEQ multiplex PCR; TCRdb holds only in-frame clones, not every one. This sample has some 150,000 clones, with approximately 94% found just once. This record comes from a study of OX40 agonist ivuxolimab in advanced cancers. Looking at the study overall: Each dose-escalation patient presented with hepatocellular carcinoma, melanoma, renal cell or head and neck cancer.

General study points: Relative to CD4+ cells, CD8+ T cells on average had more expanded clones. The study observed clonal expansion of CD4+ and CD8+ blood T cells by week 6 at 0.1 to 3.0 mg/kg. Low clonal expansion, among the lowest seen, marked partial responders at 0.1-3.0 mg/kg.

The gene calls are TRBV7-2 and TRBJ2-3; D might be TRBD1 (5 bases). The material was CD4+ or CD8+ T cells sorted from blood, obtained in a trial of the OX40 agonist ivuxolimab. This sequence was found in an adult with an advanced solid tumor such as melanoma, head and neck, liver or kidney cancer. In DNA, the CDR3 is TGTGCCAGCAGCCCCGACAGAGGCACAGATACGCAGTATTTT. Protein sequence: CASSPDRGTDTQYF.